Included here is one TCR beta chain sequence, with context. Losses at the gene ends were 3 bases for V and 5 bases for J; bases not matched to a gene: 8. Germline V gene sequence: CDR1 SGDLS, CDR2 YYNGEE. This CDR3 has 15 amino acids. Purity above 95% was achieved in all sorted populations. The whole isolated RNA underwent reverse transcription, so sequencing captured expressed TCRB transcripts. Method: immunoSEQ multiplex PCR; TCRdb's copy keeps in-frame clones and lacks some. The data contain roughly 400,000 clones, about 14% of them seen just once; the ten biggest clones take up about 0.02%. This sample is part of a study of beta chain features in type 1 diabetes.

This clonotype originated in a woman in her late teens or twenties in good health. This chain uses TRBV9 with TRBJ1-3, with 7 bases aligning to TRBD1. Sequenced: naive CD4+ T cells from blood. The chain's CDR3 is CASSGGQAYRNTIYF. CDR3 nucleotides: TGTGCCAGCAGCGGAGGACAGGCTTACCGAAACACCATATATTTT.